Listed below are T cell receptor beta chains from one sample, sequenced in a study of technical replicates of blood from several donors. Here immunoSEQ multiplex PCR was the method, and the copy in TCRdb shows in-frame clones only, minus some. The profile covers some 80,000 clones, with roughly 96% appearing a single time and just over 0.3% taken by the ten largest. The sequenced sample was T cells isolated from PBMCs. All receptors come from a human donor in good health. Each CDR3 is given with its conserved first and last residue. Each record gives: J gene, V gene, CDR3 length, D gene, clone size, CDR3 DNA, CDR3 protein. D genes are given only for firm matches. Clone sizes are given selectively: once, few, many, or a class where the clone is expanded.

J gene: TRBJ1-5
V gene: TRBV6-5
CDR3 length: 14
D gene: .
clone size: .
CDR3 DNA: TGTGCCAGCAGTTACTCGGACAGTGATCAGCCCCAGCATTTT
CDR3 protein: CASSYSDSDQPQHF

J gene: TRBJ2-7
V gene: TRBV2
CDR3 length: 16
D gene: .
clone size: .
CDR3 DNA: TGTGCCAGCAGTGATGAGCTAGCCGCCTGGAGCTACGAGCAGTACTTC
CDR3 protein: CASSDELAAWSYEQYF

J gene: TRBJ2-5
V gene: TRBV11-3
CDR3 length: 13
D gene: .
clone size: .
CDR3 DNA: TGTGCCAGCAGCTTAAATCGGGGGGAGACCCAGTACTTC
CDR3 protein: CASSLNRGETQYF

J gene: TRBJ1-1
V gene: TRBV27
CDR3 length: 14
D gene: .
clone size: .
CDR3 DNA: TGTGCCAGCAGCCCGACAGGTCCGAACACTGAAGCTTTCTTT
CDR3 protein: CASSPTGPNTEAFF

J gene: TRBJ2-1
V gene: TRBV11-3
CDR3 length: 15
D gene: .
clone size: .
CDR3 DNA: TGTGCCAGCAGCCCGATACGGGGGACAGACAATGAGCAGTTCTTC
CDR3 protein: CASSPIRGTDNEQFF

J gene: TRBJ2-7
V gene: TRBV13
CDR3 length: 13
D gene: TRBD1
clone size: .
CDR3 DNA: TGTGCCAGCCTCAACAGGGGGAGTAACGAGCAGTACTTC
CDR3 protein: CASLNRGSNEQYF

J gene: TRBJ1-1
V gene: TRBV2
CDR3 length: 14
D gene: TRBD1
clone size: .
CDR3 DNA: TGTGCCTCGACAGGGGAAGGCATGAACACTGAAGCTTTCTTT
CDR3 protein: CASTGEGMNTEAFF

J gene: TRBJ2-6
V gene: TRBV9
CDR3 length: 16
D gene: .
clone size: .
CDR3 DNA: TGTGCCAGCAGCGTAGGTTTCGGGGTGGGGGCCAACGTCCTGACTTTC
CDR3 protein: CASSVGFGVGANVLTF

J gene: TRBJ2-7
V gene: TRBV7-6
CDR3 length: 12
D gene: .
clone size: .
CDR3 DNA: TGTGCCAGCAGCTTATCAGAGGGCGAGCAGTACTTC
CDR3 protein: CASSLSEGEQYF

J gene: TRBJ2-3
V gene: TRBV6-5
CDR3 length: 12
D gene: .
clone size: few
CDR3 DNA: TGTGCCAGCGGAGCTGACACAGATACGCAGTATTTT
CDR3 protein: CASGADTDTQYF

J gene: TRBJ2-7
V gene: TRBV14
CDR3 length: 14
D gene: .
clone size: .
CDR3 DNA: TGTGCCAGCAGCCAAGATGGGGGCATCTACGAGCAGTACTTC
CDR3 protein: CASSQDGGIYEQYF

J gene: TRBJ1-1
V gene: TRBV12-5
CDR3 length: 13
D gene: TRBD1
clone size: .
CDR3 DNA: TGTGCTAGTGGCTACGACAGGGGAACTGAAGCTTTCTTT
CDR3 protein: CASGYDRGTEAFF

J gene: TRBJ2-1
V gene: TRBV7-8
CDR3 length: 13
D gene: .
clone size: .
CDR3 DNA: TGTGCCAGCAGCTTAGGACTAGTCGGTGAGCAGTTCTTC
CDR3 protein: CASSLGLVGEQFF

J gene: TRBJ1-5
V gene: TRBV28
CDR3 length: 14
D gene: TRBD1
clone size: .
CDR3 DNA: TGTGCCAGCACCCCAGACAGGGAGGTTGAGCCCCAGCATTTT
CDR3 protein: CASTPDREVEPQHF

J gene: TRBJ2-7
V gene: TRBV2
CDR3 length: 15
D gene: TRBD1
clone size: .
CDR3 DNA: TGTGCCAGCAGTGAATGGACAGGGAAAGTGGGCGAGCAGTACTTC
CDR3 protein: CASSEWTGKVGEQYF

J gene: TRBJ1-2
V gene: TRBV18
CDR3 length: 12
D gene: .
clone size: .
CDR3 DNA: TGTGCCAGCTCACCAGACACCTATGGCTACACCTTC
CDR3 protein: CASSPDTYGYTF

J gene: TRBJ1-5
V gene: TRBV5-5
CDR3 length: 14
D gene: .
clone size: .
CDR3 DNA: TGTGCCAGCAGCTTGGGACATAGCAATCAGCCCCAGCATTTT
CDR3 protein: CASSLGHSNQPQHF

J gene: TRBJ2-7
V gene: TRBV6-6
CDR3 length: 15
D gene: TRBD1
clone size: once
CDR3 DNA: TGTGCCAGCAGTTACGGGGACAGCCTATCCTACGAGCAGTACTTC
CDR3 protein: CASSYGDSLSYEQYF

J gene: TRBJ1-5
V gene: TRBV7-2
CDR3 length: 12
D gene: .
clone size: .
CDR3 DNA: TGTGCCAGCAGCCTCCTTTCTCAGCCCCAGCATTTT
CDR3 protein: CASSLLSQPQHF

J gene: TRBJ2-3
V gene: TRBV7-3
CDR3 length: 16
D gene: .
clone size: .
CDR3 DNA: TGTGCCAGCAGCGTTTACACAGGGCGCGCCACAGATACGCAGTATTTT
CDR3 protein: CASSVYTGRATDTQYF

J gene: TRBJ2-5
V gene: TRBV2
CDR3 length: 12
D gene: TRBD1
clone size: .
CDR3 DNA: TGTGCCAGTGCAAGGGACAGCGAGACCCAGTACTTC
CDR3 protein: CASARDSETQYF

J gene: TRBJ2-6
V gene: TRBV6-5
CDR3 length: 15
D gene: .
clone size: .
CDR3 DNA: TGTGCCAGCAGTCCCGCGGTAGCCGGGGCCAACGTCCTGACTTTC
CDR3 protein: CASSPAVAGANVLTF

J gene: TRBJ1-1
V gene: TRBV27
CDR3 length: 13
D gene: .
clone size: .
CDR3 DNA: TGTGCCAGCAGTTTGTCTGTGAACACTGAAGCTTTCTTT
CDR3 protein: CASSLSVNTEAFF

J gene: TRBJ2-1
V gene: TRBV7-8
CDR3 length: 15
D gene: .
clone size: .
CDR3 DNA: TGTGCCAGCAGCGAGGACGGGGGGCCCTACAATGAGCAGTTCTTC
CDR3 protein: CASSEDGGPYNEQFF

J gene: TRBJ2-7
V gene: TRBV7-2
CDR3 length: 14
D gene: TRBD2
clone size: .
CDR3 DNA: TGTGCCAGCAGCTTCGGACTAGCGGGTTACGAGCAGTACTTC
CDR3 protein: CASSFGLAGYEQYF

J gene: TRBJ1-1
V gene: TRBV9
CDR3 length: 14
D gene: .
clone size: few
CDR3 DNA: TGTGCCAGCAGCGTAGTAGGGGAAAACACTGAAGCTTTCTTT
CDR3 protein: CASSVVGENTEAFF

J gene: TRBJ1-5
V gene: TRBV19
CDR3 length: 15
D gene: .
clone size: .
CDR3 DNA: TGTGCCAGTAGTACCGGGGGGGTAGGCAATCAGCCCCAGCATTTT
CDR3 protein: CASSTGGVGNQPQHF

J gene: TRBJ2-7
V gene: TRBV2
CDR3 length: 11
D gene: .
clone size: .
CDR3 DNA: TGTGCCTCACAGGACCTGTACGAGCAGTACTTC
CDR3 protein: CASQDLYEQYF

J gene: TRBJ2-5
V gene: TRBV27
CDR3 length: 13
D gene: TRBD1
clone size: .
CDR3 DNA: TGTGCCAGCAGTTGGGACAGCCAAGAGACCCAGTACTTC
CDR3 protein: CASSWDSQETQYF

J gene: TRBJ2-1
V gene: TRBV13
CDR3 length: 14
D gene: .
clone size: .
CDR3 DNA: TGTGCCAGCCGAAAGGGCGGAGGACCCAATGAGCAGTTCTTC
CDR3 protein: CASRKGGGPNEQFF

J gene: TRBJ1-4
V gene: TRBV28
CDR3 length: 15
D gene: .
clone size: .
CDR3 DNA: TGTGCCAGCAGTTTAATACAGGCAACTAATGAAAAACTGTTTTTT
CDR3 protein: CASSLIQATNEKLFF

J gene: TRBJ2-3
V gene: TRBV15
CDR3 length: 15
D gene: .
clone size: .
CDR3 DNA: TGTGCCACCAGCGGAGACCGAGCCGTCACAGATACGCAGTATTTT
CDR3 protein: CATSGDRAVTDTQYF

J gene: TRBJ1-1
V gene: TRBV19
CDR3 length: 16
D gene: .
clone size: .
CDR3 DNA: TGTGCCAGTAGTAAACCCCCCGACAGGTCGAACACTGAAGCTTTCTTT
CDR3 protein: CASSKPPDRSNTEAFF